The sequence of this TCR beta chain was determined in a study of response to subunit inactivated influenza vaccine. Whole-study findings and limits: With each seasonal influenza vaccination, the authors suggested, few new T cells are recruited.

In TCRdb, the RT-PCR reads were re-called with MiXCR into one record per CDR3 protein. Here the sample spans a few hundred thousand distinct CDR3 sequences, 22% being singletons. This clonotype came up a few times. The antigen is undetermined. Trimming stripped 0 bases from V and 5 bases from J, with 4 bases between. This CDR3 is 12 amino acids long. In germline, CDR1 is SGHAT, CDR2 FQNNGV. The clonotype was recovered from a man between 45 and 75 years old who received an inactivated influenza vaccine. The chain employs TRBV11-2 and TRBJ1-1, with D hard to call. The source was PBMCs from blood, collected 21 months after vaccination. The CDR3, as DNA: TGTGCCAGCAGCTTAGATTGGACTGAAGCTTTCTTT. Translation: CASSLDWTEAFF. Using reference TRBV11-2 and TRBJ1-1 for the parts outside the CDR3, the full variable domain is EAGVAQSPRYKIIEKRQSVAFWCNPISGHATLYWYQQILGQGPKLLIQFQNNGVVDDSQLPKDRFSAERLKGVDSTLKIQPAKLEDSAVYLCASSLDWTEAFFGQGTRLTVV.